A selection of T cell receptor beta chains follows, all from one sample in a study of shared T cell receptors in the human thymus. The assay was immunoSEQ multiplex PCR, and TCRdb's table has in-frame clones only and misses some. The sample includes hundreds of thousands of clones, approximately 87% seen only once; the top ten take around 0.0099%. This same sample was also taken into another study, of human thymus T cells.

The specimen was thymocytes. The source of these receptors is a boy in the first two years of life with a congenital heart defect. Each CDR3 is given with its conserved first and last residue. Fields, in order: clone size, D gene, J gene, V gene, CDR3 protein, CDR3 DNA. The D gene is left open where the match is weak. Clone sizes are given selectively: once, few, many, or a class where the clone is expanded.

NA	TRBD2	TRBJ2-1	TRBV5-6	CASSWVRTSGSSYNEQFF	TGTGCCAGCAGCTGGGTCCGGACTAGCGGGAGCTCCTACAATGAGCAGTTCTTC
once	NA	TRBJ2-7	TRBV5-1	CASSLGQDYEQYF	TGCGCCAGCAGCTTGGGGCAGGACTACGAGCAGTACTTC
NA	TRBD1	TRBJ1-5	TRBV28	CASSLCEKGQGGGYGNQPQHF	TGTGCCAGCAGTTTATGCGAAAAGGGACAGGGTGGTGGATATGGCAATCAGCCCCAGCATTTT
few	TRBD1	TRBJ2-3	TRBV19	CASRDRGRPDTQYF	TGTGCCAGTAGGGACAGGGGGCGGCCAGATACGCAGTATTTT
NA	TRBD2	TRBJ2-7	TRBV6-1	CATGLGGTDEQYF	TGTGCCACCGGACTGGGGGGGACGGACGAGCAGTACTTC
few	NA	TRBJ2-2	TRBV4-3	CASSLTIKHELFF	TGCGCCAGCAGCCTAACCATCAAGCACGAGCTGTTTTTT
few	TRBD2	TRBJ2-2	TRBV4-1	CASSQDHRLLAGNTGELFF	TGCGCCAGCAGCCAAGATCATCGACTACTAGCGGGGAACACCGGGGAGCTGTTTTTT
NA	TRBD1	TRBJ2-7	TRBV27	CASSNRDRGGLVTYEQYF	TGTGCCAGCAGCAACCGGGACAGGGGAGGTTTGGTGACCTACGAGCAGTACTTC
NA	TRBD2	TRBJ2-3	TRBV13	CASSLVAGGVAGGPGTDTQYF	TGTGCCAGCAGCTTAGTGGCGGGGGGCGTAGCGGGAGGGCCGGGCACAGATACGCAGTATTTT
NA	NA	TRBJ2-7	TRBV7-2	CASSLAGTPRTYEQYF	TGTGCCAGCAGCTTAGCCGGGACTCCTCGTACCTACGAGCAGTACTTC
NA	NA	TRBJ1-1	TRBV4-3	CASSQEGVTPNTEAFF	TGCGCCAGCAGCCAAGAAGGGGTGACGCCGAACACTGAAGCTTTCTTT
NA	NA	TRBJ2-2	TRBV25-1	CASSEEEGWNTGELFF	TGTGCCAGCAGTGAAGAGGAGGGTTGGAACACCGGGGAGCTGTTTTTT
once	NA	TRBJ2-7	TRBV6-1	CASSEARVTYEQYF	TGTGCCAGCAGTGAAGCGAGGGTAACCTACGAGCAGTACTTC
NA	NA	TRBJ2-1	TRBV19	CASFNSYNEQFF	TGTGCCAGTTTTAACTCCTACAATGAGCAGTTCTTC
NA	NA	TRBJ2-5	TRBV9	CASSVEDFRETQYF	TGTGCCAGCAGCGTAGAGGACTTCAGGGAGACCCAGTACTTC
few	TRBD1	TRBJ1-2	TRBV5-1	CASSLEGTGPYGYTF	TGCGCCAGCAGCTTGGAAGGGACAGGGCCCTATGGCTACACCTTC
NA	TRBD1	TRBJ2-1	TRBV6-5	CASSSVPGQGRNEQFF	TGTGCCAGCAGTTCCGTCCCGGGACAGGGTAGGAATGAGCAGTTCTTC
NA	TRBD1	TRBJ2-5	TRBV27	CASSSGQGQETQYF	TGTGCCAGCAGTTCGGGACAGGGGCAAGAGACCCAGTACTTC
NA	TRBD2	TRBJ2-1	TRBV5-1	CASSLVGGRKVSFSHEQFF	TGCGCCAGCAGCTTGGTGGGCGGGAGAAAAGTGAGCTTTAGCCATGAGCAGTTCTTC
NA	TRBD1	TRBJ1-5	TRBV29-1	CSGLGQGQAAAYQPQHF	TGCAGCGGTCTGGGACAGGGTCAGGCAGCCGCCTATCAGCCCCAGCATTTT
NA	TRBD2	TRBJ2-7	TRBV14	CASSQGGLAVLSSYEQYF	TGTGCCAGCAGCCAAGGGGGACTAGCGGTTCTTAGCTCCTACGAGCAGTACTTC
once	NA	TRBJ1-2	TRBV6-1	CASSTTGYGYTF	TGTGCCAGCAGTACGACAGGCTATGGCTACACCTTC
once	NA	TRBJ2-1	TRBV2	CASSPSGSGEGGEQFF	TGTGCCAGCAGTCCTTCCGGGAGCGGGGAGGGGGGTGAGCAGTTCTTC
NA	NA	TRBJ1-2	TRBV4-1	CASSQEWDIGEAF	TGCGCCAGCAGCCAAGAATGGGACATAGGCGAGGCCTTC
once	NA	TRBJ1-5	TRBV5-6	CASSLGTVGNQPQHF	TGTGCCAGCAGCTTGGGGACAGTAGGCAATCAGCCCCAGCATTTT
NA	NA	TRBJ2-7	TRBV19	CASSQPGQPCEQYF	TGTGCCAGTAGTCAGCCCGGACAGCCCTGCGAGCAGTACTTC
NA	TRBD2	TRBJ2-3	TRBV2	CASFDGTSATDTQYF	TGTGCCAGCTTCGACGGGACTAGCGCCACAGATACGCAGTATTTT
NA	NA	TRBJ2-7	TRBV7-8	CASSLDLGLVLYEQYF	TGTGCCAGCAGCTTAGATCTGGGACTTGTCCTCTACGAGCAGTACTTC
NA	NA	TRBJ1-3	TRBV9	CASSTLKGNTIYF	TGTGCCAGCAGTACCCTAAAAGGAAACACCATATATTTT
NA	TRBD1	TRBJ1-2	TRBV27	CASSLTPGQGSAYGYTF	TGTGCCAGCAGTTTAACCCCCGGACAGGGATCCGCCTATGGCTACACCTTC
NA	NA	TRBJ2-5	TRBV30	CAWRLTGPQYF	TGTGCCTGGAGGCTAACCGGTCCCCAGTACTTC
NA	NA	TRBJ1-2	TRBV14	CASSQGGNYGYTF	TGTGCCAGCAGCCAGGGGGGGAACTATGGCTACACCTTC
few	NA	TRBJ2-3	TRBV5-8	CASSSLPDTQYF	TGTGCCAGCAGCTCCCTCCCAGATACGCAGTATTTT
NA	TRBD1	TRBJ2-7	TRBV15	CATSRDGTDTWREQYF	TGTGCCACCAGCAGAGATGGGACAGATACATGGAGGGAGCAGTACTTC
NA	NA	TRBJ2-7	TRBV2	CASSATTGLDYEQYF	TGTGCCAGCAGTGCTACGACAGGACTAGACTACGAGCAGTACTTC
once	NA	TRBJ1-2	TRBV7-9	CASSLGGKGEGDYGYTF	TGTGCCAGCAGCTTAGGGGGTAAAGGGGAAGGGGACTATGGCTACACCTTC
NA	TRBD2	TRBJ2-7	TRBV27	CASSLRSGGLYEQYF	TGTGCCAGCAGTTTGAGGTCGGGAGGGCTCTACGAGCAGTACTTC
NA	NA	TRBJ2-1	TRBV19	CASRTRGASGYNEQFF	TGTGCCAGTAGGACCCGGGGGGCTAGCGGCTACAATGAGCAGTTCTTC
NA	NA	TRBJ2-7	TRBV19	CASSKRVEAGKYF	TGTGCCAGTAGTAAGAGGGTCGAGGCTGGTAAGTACTTC
once	TRBD2	TRBJ2-5	TRBV19	CASSTSGGARQETQYF	TGTGCCAGTAGTACGTCCGGGGGGGCCAGGCAAGAGACCCAGTACTTC
NA	TRBD1	TRBJ2-7	TRBV5-8	CASSFETPGRGPYEQYF	TGTGCCAGCAGCTTCGAAACACCAGGCAGGGGGCCCTACGAGCAGTACTTC
NA	TRBD1	TRBJ2-2	TRBV9	CASSVGRQGTGELFF	TGTGCCAGCAGCGTAGGCCGACAGGGAACCGGGGAGCTGTTTTTT
NA	NA	TRBJ1-4	TRBV27	CASSLPDRRNEKLFF	TGTGCCAGCAGTTTGCCCGACAGAAGAAATGAAAAACTGTTTTTT
NA	TRBD1	TRBJ2-4	TRBV7-9	CASSLAHRDRENIQYF	TGTGCCAGCAGCTTAGCACACCGGGACAGGGAAAACATTCAGTACTTC
once	NA	TRBJ2-2	TRBV6-5	CASSPGSTGELFF	TGTGCCAGCAGTCCGGGTTCCACCGGGGAGCTGTTTTTT
NA	NA	TRBJ2-1	TRBV27	CASSSPDTRDFLPLSYNEQFF	TGTGCCAGCAGTTCCCCCGATACGAGGGACTTTCTTCCACTCTCCTACAATGAGCAGTTCTTC
NA	TRBD1	TRBJ2-7	TRBV27	CASSAGTASFDEQYF	TGTGCCAGCAGTGCCGGGACAGCGAGTTTCGACGAGCAGTACTTC
NA	TRBD2	TRBJ2-1	TRBV7-2	CASSLTRTSGTAYNEQFF	TGTGCCAGCAGCTTAACCCGGACTAGCGGGACCGCCTACAATGAGCAGTTCTTC
once	TRBD1	TRBJ2-7	TRBV27	CASSHRGLGDEQYF	TGTGCCAGCAGCCACAGGGGGCTAGGGGACGAGCAGTACTTC
NA	TRBD1	TRBJ2-5	TRBV5-1	CASSFRDRGQETQYF	TGCGCCAGCAGCTTCCGGGACAGGGGACAAGAGACCCAGTACTTC
once	TRBD1	TRBJ1-4	TRBV27	CASSFRTGGPEKLFF	TGTGCCAGCAGTTTTAGGACAGGGGGTCCTGAAAAACTGTTTTTT